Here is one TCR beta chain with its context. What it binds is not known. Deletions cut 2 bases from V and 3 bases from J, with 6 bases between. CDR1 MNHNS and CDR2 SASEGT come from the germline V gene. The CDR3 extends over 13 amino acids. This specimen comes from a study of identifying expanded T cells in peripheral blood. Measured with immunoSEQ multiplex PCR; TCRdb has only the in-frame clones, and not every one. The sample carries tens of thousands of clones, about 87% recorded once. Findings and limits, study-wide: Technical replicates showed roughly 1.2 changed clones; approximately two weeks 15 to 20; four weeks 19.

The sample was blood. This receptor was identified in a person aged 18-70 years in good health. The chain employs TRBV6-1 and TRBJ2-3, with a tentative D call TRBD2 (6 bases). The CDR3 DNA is TGTGCCAGCAGTGAACGGGGGACAGATACGCAGTATTTT. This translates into CASSERGTDTQYF.